These 15 T cell receptor beta chains were all obtained from the same sample, sequenced in a study of blood T cell repertoires in COVID-19. Measured with immunoSEQ multiplex PCR; TCRdb has only the in-frame clones, and not every one. This repertoire shows about 80,000 clones, approximately 82% found once; its top ten account for roughly 9%. Sequencing used peripheral blood. All receptors come from a human donor in a cohort sampled during active COVID-19.

V is TRBV28 and J is TRBJ2-5; the match to TRBD2 covers 8 bases. The germline CDR1 and CDR2 sequences are MDHEN and SYDVKM. Unmatched junction bases numbered 5, after V lost 3 bases and J lost 2 bases. The CDR3 is made up of 15 amino acids. DNA of the CDR3: TGTGCCAGCAGTTTTGGAGCGGGGGAACAAGAGACCCAGTACTTC. Translating gives CASSFGAGEQETQYF.

The V gene is TRBV20-1, the J gene TRBJ1-2; 8 bases agree with TRBD1. Germline loops: CDR1 DFQATT, CDR2 SNEGSKA (reference sequence). CDR3 size: 13 residues. Trimming cost V 3 bases and J 3 bases; bases outside gene matches: 3. Here the CDR3 reads CSASGTGDYGYTF. CDR3 coding DNA: TGCAGTGCTAGTGGGACAGGAGACTATGGCTACACCTTC.

To note about this clone: The germline gene is not matched at one end of the junction; a read error may be the cause. This rearrangement joins TRBV2 to TRBJ2-4, with 9 positions matching TRBD2. The CDR3 contains 15 residues. Germline V lookup: CDR1 SNHLY, CDR2 FYNNEI. The CDR3 nucleotides are TGTGCCAGCAGTGAATCACGGAGGGCGGGAGGGCGCCCGATCTTC. As protein: CASSESRRAGGRPIF.

This chain uses TRBV9 with TRBJ2-1; 9 nucleotides match TRBD1. V lost 3 bases to trimming and J lost 5 bases; unmatched junction nucleotides: 6. The CDR3 runs 15 residues. Germline V gene sequence: CDR1 SGDLS, CDR2 YYNGEE. CDR3 in amino acids: CASSASGTGNNEQFF. In DNA form, the CDR3 reads TGTGCCAGCAGCGCCTCCGGGACAGGGAACAATGAGCAGTTCTTC.

The gene calls are TRBV28 and TRBJ1-1, with 8 positions matching TRBD1. The J segment lost 7 bases and the V segment lost 5 bases, leaving 12 bases of the junction unmatched. Germline CDR1 is MDHEN and CDR2 is SYDVKM. The CDR3 has 15 residues. This CDR3 is CASSPSGQGQDEAFF. The CDR3 DNA is TGTGCCAGCAGTCCCTCCGGACAGGGACAGGATGAAGCTTTCTTT.

The chain couples TRBV28 to TRBJ2-3; TRBD1 agrees at 9 bases. The CDR3 loop spans 14 amino acids. The germline V gene has CDR1 MDHEN and CDR2 SYDVKM. J lost 6 bases, V lost 8 bases, and 9 bases had no gene match. The CDR3 loop is CASSTYRGLDTQYF. The CDR3 nucleotides read TGTGCCAGCTCCACTTACAGGGGGCTCGATACGCAGTATTTT. Using reference TRBV28 and TRBJ2-3 for the parts outside the CDR3, the full variable domain is DVKVTQSSRYLVKRTGEKVFLECVQDMDHENMFWYRQDPGLGLRLIYFSYDVKMKEKGDIPEGYSVSREKKERFSLILESASTNQTSMYLCASSTYRGLDTQYFGPGTRLTVL.

The chain employs TRBV9 and TRBJ2-1; 10 bases are a match to TRBD2. The ends lost 0 bases at V and 6 bases at J; junction bases unmatched: 12. The CDR3 covers 18 residues. The germline V gene has CDR1 SGDLS and CDR2 YYNGEE. The CDR3 region has the DNA TGTGCCAGCAGCGTAGGGGAATCTCGGGCTAGCGGGAGCAATGAGCAGTTCTTC. Translated: CASSVGESRASGSNEQFF.

V and J are TRBV6-1 and TRBJ1-5; 7 bases align to TRBD1. Germline trimming cut 1 base from V and 6 bases from J; bases unmatched to any gene: 9. The germline gives CDR1 MNHNS, CDR2 SASEGT. The CDR3 spans 16 residues. CDR3 DNA sequence: TGTGCCAGCAGTGAAGTGGGGGACAGTTACGGTCAGCCCCAGCATTTT. Translation gives CASSEVGDSYGQPQHF.

The chain uses TRBV10-3 and TRBJ2-7, with 7 bases fitting TRBD1. Germline trimming cut 4 bases from V and 0 bases from J; bases unmatched to any gene: 3. Germline values: CDR1 ENHRY, CDR2 SYGVKD. This CDR3 is 14 amino acids long. This CDR3 is CAISATGTSYEQYF. The CDR3 DNA reads as TGTGCCATCAGTGCGACAGGGACCTCCTACGAGCAGTACTTC.

The CDR3, as DNA: TGTGCCAGCAGCTACTCCGGGACTAGCTACGAGCAGTACTTC. Its translation: CASSYSGTSYEQYF. The chain recombines TRBV5-8 with TRBJ2-7, with TRBD2 matching 8 bases. CDR1 SGHTS and CDR2 YDEGEE come from the germline V gene. Germline trimming cut 3 bases from V and 3 bases from J; bases unmatched to any gene: 5. The CDR3 length is 14 residues.

This rearrangement joins TRBV12-3 or TRBV12-4 to TRBJ1-2, with a possible D match to TRBD1 (5 bases). This CDR3 spans 12 amino acids. The V and J ends lost 6 bases and 7 bases respectively, with 12 bases between them. In DNA, the CDR3 is TGTGCCAGCAGCCGGGACTGGGGTGGCTACACCTTC. Its protein product is CASSRDWGGYTF.

The chain has TRBV7-2 and TRBJ1-2, with D possibly being TRBD1 (6 bases). Germline V gives CDR1 SGHTA, CDR2 FQGNSA. Trimming took 1 base from V and 4 from J, leaving 16 bases between them. The CDR3 spans 16 residues. The CDR3 sequence is CASSLVKSPGVYGYTF. The CDR3 coding sequence is TGTGCCAGCAGCTTAGTAAAATCCCCAGGGGTCTATGGCTACACCTTC.

The chain has TRBV28 and TRBJ2-7; 9 nucleotides match TRBD1. Germline V CDR1 and CDR2: MDHEN, SYDVKM. This CDR3 is 15 amino acids long. V trimming: 1 base; J trimming: 5 bases; junction bases outside the gene matches: 6. CDR3 sequence: CASSLSGTGSNEQYF. In DNA, the CDR3 is TGTGCCAGCAGTTTATCTGGGACAGGGAGTAACGAGCAGTACTTC.

The chain links TRBV11-2 to TRBJ1-3; the match to TRBD1 covers 8 bases. V lost 4 bases to trimming and J lost 12 bases; unmatched junction nucleotides: 11. Germline V CDR1 and CDR2: SGHAT, FQNNGV. CDR3 length: 14 residues. The chain's CDR3 is CASSSVPWTGNIYF. The CDR3 nucleotides are TGTGCCAGCAGCTCCGTACCTTGGACAGGGAACATATATTTT.

This clone was observed a handful of times. This chain connects TRBV7-9 to TRBJ1-6, with 9 bases aligning to TRBD1. V trimming: 5 bases; J trimming: 7 bases; junction bases outside the gene matches: 12. The CDR3 runs to 17 residues. Germline lookup yields CDR1 SEHNR and CDR2 FQNEAQ (reference sequence). The CDR3 coding sequence is TGTGCCAGCAGCATACTAACAGGGGGCGCTGGGAATTCACCCCTCCACTTT. Translation gives CASSILTGGAGNSPLHF.